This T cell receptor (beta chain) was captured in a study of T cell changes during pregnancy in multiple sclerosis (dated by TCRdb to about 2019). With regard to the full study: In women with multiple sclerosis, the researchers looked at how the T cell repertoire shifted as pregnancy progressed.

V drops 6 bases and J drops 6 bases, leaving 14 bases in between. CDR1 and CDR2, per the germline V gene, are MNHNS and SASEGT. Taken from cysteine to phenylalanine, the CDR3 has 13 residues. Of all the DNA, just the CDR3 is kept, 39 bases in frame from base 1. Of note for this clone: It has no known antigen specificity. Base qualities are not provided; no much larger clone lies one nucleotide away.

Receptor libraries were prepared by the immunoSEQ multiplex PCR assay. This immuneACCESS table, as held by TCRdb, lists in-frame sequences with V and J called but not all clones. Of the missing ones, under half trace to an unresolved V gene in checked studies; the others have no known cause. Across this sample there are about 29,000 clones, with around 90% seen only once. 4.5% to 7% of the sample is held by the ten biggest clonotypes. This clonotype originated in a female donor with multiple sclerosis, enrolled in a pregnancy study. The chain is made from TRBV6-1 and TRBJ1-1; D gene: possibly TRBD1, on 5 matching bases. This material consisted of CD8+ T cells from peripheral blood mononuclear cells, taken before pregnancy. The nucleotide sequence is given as TGTGCCAGCAGCCTGGGGGAGGGAGCTGAAGCTTTCTTT. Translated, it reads CASSLGEGAEAFF.